These T cell receptor beta chains were read from a single sample in a study of CD8+ T cells in alopecia areata. The assay was immunoSEQ multiplex PCR, and TCRdb's table has in-frame clones only and misses some. The table includes about 270,000 clones, about three fifths detected once. Source: CD4+ T cells sorted from blood, taken around week 54, from a patient treated with tofacitinib. These receptors all stem from a human donor with alopecia areata. Each CDR3 is given with its conserved first and last residue. The D gene is left open where the match is weak. Clone sizes are given selectively: once, few, many, or a class where the clone is expanded.

CDR3 protein,CDR3 DNA,clone size,D gene,V gene,J gene
CAWSLPQATNEKLFF,TGTGCCTGGTCCCTCCCACAGGCGACTAATGAAAAACTGTTTTTT,NA,NA,TRBV30,TRBJ1-4
CASSRTGPNEKLFF,TGTGCCAGCAGCCGGACAGGGCCAAATGAAAAACTGTTTTTT,few,TRBD1,TRBV6-6,TRBJ1-4
CASSLAATGRHEQYF,TGTGCCAGCAGCTTAGCGGCTACAGGGCGGCACGAGCAGTACTTC,NA,NA,TRBV7-2,TRBJ2-7
CASSPGRGGNQPQHF,TGTGCCAGCAGCCCTGGGAGGGGGGGCAATCAGCCCCAGCATTTT,NA,NA,TRBV7-2,TRBJ1-5
CASPVSPGQIFSYEQYF,TGTGCCAGCCCCGTGAGTCCGGGACAGATATTCTCCTACGAGCAGTACTTC,NA,TRBD1,TRBV2,TRBJ2-7
CASRLSGGSSYNEQFF,TGTGCCAGCAGGCTTAGCGGGGGAAGCTCCTACAATGAGCAGTTCTTC,NA,TRBD2,TRBV7-2,TRBJ2-1
CASSLSGGGADTQYF,TGTGCCAGCAGCCTCAGCGGGGGGGGTGCAGATACGCAGTATTTT,many,TRBD2,TRBV9,TRBJ2-3
CAWIAGSSYNEQFF,TGTGCCTGGATCGCAGGGAGCTCCTACAATGAGCAGTTCTTC,NA,NA,TRBV30,TRBJ2-1
CASSRYGGEQYF,TGTGCCAGCAGCCGCTATGGGGGCGAGCAGTACTTC,few,NA,TRBV7-2,TRBJ2-7
CASSLMTGTHGTDTQYF,TGTGCCAGCAGCTTAATGACAGGGACCCATGGAACAGATACGCAGTATTTT,NA,TRBD1,TRBV7-9,TRBJ2-3
CSGERLWADTEAFF,TGCAGCGGGGAAAGACTTTGGGCGGACACTGAAGCTTTCTTT,NA,NA,TRBV29-1,TRBJ1-1
CASSATLNTEAFF,TGTGCCAGCAGCGCGACTTTGAACACTGAAGCTTTCTTT,NA,NA,TRBV7-3,TRBJ1-1
CSVESGRGPFDNEQFF,TGCAGCGTTGAAAGTGGTCGGGGGCCCTTTGACAATGAGCAGTTCTTC,NA,NA,TRBV29-1,TRBJ2-1
CASSLTETNYGYTF,TGTGCCAGCAGCTTGACAGAGACTAACTATGGCTACACCTTC,once,NA,TRBV7-8,TRBJ1-2
CASTRGNSPLHF,TGTGCCAGCACTAGGGGGAATTCACCCCTCCACTTT,NA,NA,TRBV25-1,TRBJ1-6
CASTSGGDTQYF,TGTGCCAGCACTAGCGGTGGGGATACGCAGTATTTT,NA,TRBD2,TRBV6-5,TRBJ2-3
CAWSLGVTNTEAFF,TGTGCCTGGAGCTTGGGGGTCACGAACACTGAAGCTTTCTTT,NA,NA,TRBV30,TRBJ1-1
CAWERDRGYGYTF,TGTGCCTGGGAAAGGGACAGGGGATATGGCTACACCTTC,NA,TRBD1,TRBV30,TRBJ1-2
CASSPTRSNTEAFF,TGTGCCAGCAGTCCCACTCGTTCGAACACTGAAGCTTTCTTT,NA,NA,TRBV6-6,TRBJ1-1
CASTATGNYGYTF,TGTGCCAGCACCGCTACAGGGAACTATGGCTACACCTTC,NA,NA,TRBV6-5,TRBJ1-2
CASSPDVGSYEQYF,TGTGCCAGCAGCCCAGACGTGGGATCCTACGAGCAGTACTTC,NA,NA,TRBV7-2,TRBJ2-7
CASSPGANVLTF,TGTGCCAGCAGCCCCGGGGCCAACGTCCTGACTTTC,NA,NA,TRBV9,TRBJ2-6
CASSRDREHGYTF,TGTGCCAGCAGCCGGGACAGGGAGCATGGCTACACCTTC,once,TRBD1,TRBV7-9,TRBJ1-2
CASSLRGRGYEQYF,TGTGCCAGCAGCTTAAGGGGGCGCGGATACGAGCAGTACTTC,few,TRBD1,TRBV7-2,TRBJ2-7
CASRGHGRESPLHF,TGTGCCAGCCGTGGCCACGGCCGGGAGTCACCCCTCCACTTT,few,NA,TRBV27,TRBJ1-6
CASSDLGDTGELFF,TGTGCCAGCAGTGATCTGGGAGACACCGGGGAGCTGTTTTTT,NA,NA,TRBV2,TRBJ2-2
CASSLVVWETQYF,TGCGCCAGCAGCTTGGTTGTCTGGGAGACCCAGTACTTC,few,NA,TRBV5-1,TRBJ2-5
CASSQGLASYNEQFF,TGCGCCAGCAGCCAAGGACTGGCCTCCTACAATGAGCAGTTCTTC,NA,NA,TRBV4-1,TRBJ2-1
CASSVRGDGNTIYF,TGTGCCAGCAGTGTACGGGGAGATGGAAACACCATATATTTT,NA,NA,TRBV2,TRBJ1-3
CASSIFHQETQYF,TGTGCCAGTAGCATATTCCACCAAGAGACCCAGTACTTC,NA,NA,TRBV19,TRBJ2-5
CAWSGLAGGRDTQYF,TGTGCCTGGAGCGGACTAGCGGGGGGGCGGGATACGCAGTATTTT,NA,TRBD2,TRBV30,TRBJ2-3
CASSLQGRETQYF,TGTGCCAGCAGCTTGCAGGGAAGAGAGACCCAGTACTTC,few,NA,TRBV5-6,TRBJ2-5
CASSQDIGRGGYTF,TGTGCCAGCAGCCAAGATATTGGCCGTGGCGGCTACACCTTC,NA,NA,TRBV14,TRBJ1-2
CASSLGMGTQYF,TGTGCCAGCAGCTTGGGTATGGGGACCCAGTACTTC,NA,NA,TRBV5-6,TRBJ2-5
CSVSRNTEAFF,TGCAGCGTTTCTAGGAACACTGAAGCTTTCTTT,NA,NA,TRBV29-1,TRBJ1-1
CAWSVRGQGRSFAEAFF,TGTGCCTGGAGTGTACGGGGACAGGGAAGGAGCTTCGCTGAAGCTTTCTTT,once,TRBD1,TRBV30,TRBJ1-1
CASSLMEATSSGNTIYF,TGCGCCAGCAGCCTGATGGAGGCGACAAGCTCTGGAAACACCATATATTTT,NA,NA,TRBV5-1,TRBJ1-3
CSVEGGRWAVTSTDTQYF,TGCAGCGTTGAAGGAGGAAGATGGGCGGTTACTAGCACAGATACGCAGTATTTT,NA,NA,TRBV29-1,TRBJ2-3
CASSLRPGGAGTEAFF,TGTGCCAGCAGCTTAAGGCCAGGGGGCGCGGGCACTGAAGCTTTCTTT,NA,TRBD1,TRBV11-1,TRBJ1-1
CSVAHNSMNTGELFF,TGCAGCGTTGCCCACAATAGTATGAACACCGGGGAGCTGTTTTTT,few,NA,TRBV29-1,TRBJ2-2
CSVATGTGIRGYTF,TGCAGCGTCGCTACCGGGACAGGGATTAGAGGCTACACCTTC,few,TRBD1,TRBV29-1,TRBJ1-2
CASSLPTSGVNTGELFF,TGTGCCAGCAGCTTGCCGACTAGCGGGGTGAACACCGGGGAGCTGTTTTTT,NA,TRBD2,TRBV7-6,TRBJ2-2
CASSLGQTETQYF,TGTGCCAGCAGCTTGGGGCAGACAGAGACCCAGTACTTC,NA,NA,TRBV5-4,TRBJ2-5
CASSLSSGPTDTQYF,TGTGCCAGCAGCTTAAGTAGCGGACCCACAGATACGCAGTATTTT,few,NA,TRBV7-2,TRBJ2-3
CASSEYAPLGGEAFF,TGTGCCAGCAGTGAATATGCCCCCCTGGGAGGTGAAGCTTTCTTT,NA,NA,TRBV2,TRBJ1-1
CATRQGANSPLHF,TGTGCCACTCGACAGGGGGCAAATTCACCCCTCCACTTT,NA,TRBD1,TRBV19,TRBJ1-6
CASSPGTGFQPQHF,TGTGCCAGCAGCCCCGGGACAGGCTTTCAGCCCCAGCATTTT,few,TRBD1,TRBV5-8,TRBJ1-5
CSVATGVTEAFF,TGCAGCGTTGCCACAGGGGTTACTGAAGCTTTCTTT,NA,TRBD1,TRBV29-1,TRBJ1-1
CASSSERGKSDTQYF,TGTGCCAGCAGCTCGGAAAGGGGCAAATCAGATACGCAGTATTTT,NA,NA,TRBV7-2,TRBJ2-3
CAINMGTGTNTGELFF,TGTGCCATCAACATGGGGACAGGGACGAACACCGGGGAGCTGTTTTTT,few,TRBD1,TRBV10-3,TRBJ2-2
CASSPAGTGVNEQYF,TGCGCCAGCAGCCCTGCCGGGACAGGGGTCAACGAGCAGTACTTC,NA,TRBD1,TRBV4-3,TRBJ2-7
CSVEDRETQYF,TGCAGCGTTGAAGACCGAGAGACCCAGTACTTC,NA,NA,TRBV29-1,TRBJ2-5
CAWRVGGGYTF,TGTGCCTGGAGGGTTGGGGGTGGCTACACCTTC,NA,NA,TRBV30,TRBJ1-2